This T cell receptor beta chain came from a study of T cell responses to AZD1222 COVID-19 vaccine. With respect to this clone: Its antigen is unidentified.

Germline V gene data show CDR1 as SGDLS and CDR2 as YYNGEE. V was shortened by 0 bases and J by 0 bases, with 16 bases between the two germline ends. This CDR3 is built from 17 residues. Using immunoSEQ multiplex PCR, the repertoire was profiled, and TCRdb retains in-frame clones only, with some absent. Of approximately 80,000 clones listed, roughly 85% are singletons. Study-wide points: Across the whole spike, CD4 TCRs peaked at regions 160-218 and 743-854. The study identified only a handful of AZD1222 recipients as seropositive at baseline.

Doses given second, at about 4 or about 12 weeks, were pooled. This rearrangement joins TRBV9 to TRBJ2-7; the D gene is possibly TRBD2 (6 bases). The sequencing here drew on peripheral blood, taken 28 days after the second AZD1222 dose. The TCR was taken from an adult who received the AZD1222 COVID-19 vaccine. Written as DNA, the CDR3 is TGTGCCAGCAGCGTAGCAGTGTCCGGAGCGGGCTCCTACGAGCAGTACTTC. This translates into CASSVAVSGAGSYEQYF.